These 26 T cell receptor beta chains were all obtained from the same sample, sequenced in a study of blood T cells in healthy people across ages. The authors ran a second PCR of about 6 to 11 cycles using a sample-barcoded 5' primer and a J-beta primer mix. TCRdb called the 5' RACE reads again in MiXCR, with one record for every CDR3 protein. The sample lists 1.5 million to 2 million distinct CDR3 sequences, approximately 50% seen once, with less than 2.5% in the top ten. The sequencing input was blood. The receptors stem from a woman between 40 and 50 years old in good health.

The chain is built from TRBV20-1 and TRBJ2-3; the match to TRBD2 covers 9 bases. The CDR3 totals 15 residues. The V gene's germline CDR1 is DFQATT and CDR2 SNEGSKA (reference sequence). V lost 6 bases to trimming and J lost 3 bases; unmatched junction nucleotides: 10. The CDR3 here is CSATPGLAPTDTQYF. As DNA, the CDR3 is TGCAGTGCCACACCCGGACTAGCGCCGACAGATACGCAGTATTTT.

V and J are TRBV6-5 and TRBJ2-1; D unresolved. CDR1 and CDR2 from the germline V gene are MNHEY and SVGAGI. V lost 5 bases and J lost 0, with 11 bases in between. This CDR3 is built from 15 residues. Here the CDR3 reads CASSRKRSSYNEQFF. In DNA form, the CDR3 reads TGTGCCAGCAGTCGGAAGAGGAGCTCCTACAATGAGCAGTTCTTC.

V gene TRBV15 combines with J gene TRBJ2-5; D is uncertain. Germline V gives CDR1 LNHNV, CDR2 YYDKDF (reference sequence). Between the trimmed V and J ends, which lost 11 bases and 11 bases, there was a span of 27 bases. The length of the CDR3 is 14 residues. CDR3 sequence reads: CAASLRPTEHEQYF. As DNA, the CDR3 is TGTGCCGCCTCACTCAGACCCACGGAGCATGAGCAGTACTTC. Full variable domain (remainder filled in from reference TRBV15 and TRBJ2-5): DAMVIQNPRYQVTQFGKPVTLSCSQTLNHNVMYWYQQKSSQAPKLLFHYYDKDFNNEADTPDNFQSRRPNTSFCFLDIRSPGLGDTAMYLCAASLRPTEHEQYFGPGTRLLVL.

V is TRBV20-1 and J is TRBJ2-1; possible D gene TRBD1, 5 bases. The length of the CDR3 is 15 residues. V was pared by 6 bases and J by 2 bases, with 17 bases between. Germline V gives CDR1 DFQATT, CDR2 SNEGSKA (reference sequence). The CDR3 coding sequence is TGCAGTGCCCGTACGCCCAGGGTGCCCTACAATGAGCAGTTCTTC. Protein product: CSARTPRVPYNEQFF.

This chain links TRBV20-1 with TRBJ1-5; D ambiguous. CDR1 and CDR2 (germline): DFQATT, SNEGSKA (reference sequence). The CDR3 is made up of 15 amino acids. Between the trimmed V and J ends, which lost 6 bases and 3 bases, there was a span of 18 bases. DNA for the CDR3: TGCAGTGCCCCGGCGGAACGGGGTTACAATCAGCCCCAGCATTTT. This encodes CSAPAERGYNQPQHF.

The V and J genes are TRBV12-3 or TRBV12-4 and TRBJ2-1; TRBD2 matches 8 bases. CDR3 size: 15 residues. Unmatched junction bases numbered 7, after V lost 1 base and J lost 8 bases. DNA for the CDR3: TGTGCCAGCAGTTTAGTGAGCGGGGGTGTCGATGAGCAGTTCTTC. It encodes CASSLVSGGVDEQFF.

This clonotype was counted only a few times. The chain joins TRBV5-1 to TRBJ2-1, with 10 bases aligning to TRBD1. J lost 9 bases, V lost 4 bases, and 7 bases had no gene match. The CDR3 is 14 residues long. From germline, CDR1 is SGHRS and CDR2 YFSETQ. The CDR3 protein is CASSVGTGVGEQFF. CDR3 nucleotide sequence: TGCGCCAGCAGCGTGGGGACAGGGGTCGGTGAGCAGTTCTTC.

CDR3 sequence: CASSFKTGFYDTQYF. The CDR3 nucleotides read TGTGCCAGCAGTTTTAAGACAGGTTTTTACGATACGCAGTATTTT. The V gene is TRBV6-5, the J gene TRBJ2-3; D perhaps matches TRBD1 (6 bases). Trimming took off 4 bases at V and 6 bases at J, with 17 bases between the two ends. Germline V gene data show CDR1 as MNHEY and CDR2 as SVGAGI. The CDR3 loop spans 15 amino acids.

The V call is TRBV7-2, the J call TRBJ1-1, with D unclear. Germline V lookup: CDR1 SGHTA, CDR2 FQGNSA. This CDR3 comprises 14 residues. V lost 2 bases and J lost 1, with 8 bases in between. CDR3 amino acids: CASSLSLANTEAFF. CDR3 DNA sequence: TGTGCCAGCAGCTTAAGTCTGGCGAACACTGAAGCTTTCTTT.

The chain uses TRBV7-2 and TRBJ2-5; 8 nucleotides align to TRBD2. The CDR3 consists of 17 residues. The V segment lost 1 base and the J segment 4 bases; nucleotides outside the gene matches: 11. From germline, CDR1 is SGHTA and CDR2 FQGNSA. CDR3 loop: CASSLVAAGESRETQYF. The CDR3 DNA sequence: TGTGCCAGCAGCTTAGTGGCAGCGGGGGAATCTAGAGAGACCCAGTACTTC.

This clonotype was detected only a few times. The chain recombines TRBV5-1 with TRBJ2-1, with TRBD1 as a possible D gene (6 bases). V was pared by 4 bases and J by 5 bases, with 13 bases between. The CDR3 totals 14 residues. CDR1 is SGHRS, CDR2 YFSETQ, per germline. The CDR3 here is CASSIAGTHNEQFF. The CDR3 DNA reads TGCGCCAGCAGCATAGCCGGGACACACAATGAGCAGTTCTTC.

The chain joins TRBV28 to TRBJ2-5, with D perhaps matching TRBD1 (6 bases). With the DNA end fitting TRBJ2-7 better, the J assignment may be wrong. This CDR3 region has 16 residues. CDR1 is MDHEN, CDR2 SYDVKM, per germline. CDR3 nucleotides: TGTGCCAGCAGTTTGGCCGGGCAGGGGATTGTCTACGAGCAGTACTTC. This gives the protein CASSLAGQGIVYEQYF.

This clonotype was seen more than once but under ten times. The J gene is TRBJ2-3, the V gene TRBV5-1; possibly TRBD1 for D (7 bases). There are 14 residues in the CDR3. The germline CDR1 and CDR2 sequences are SGHRS and YFSETQ. V dropped 2 bases and J dropped 6 bases, with 13 bases sitting between them. This CDR3 reads CASSFGGGEDTQYF. In nucleotides, the CDR3 is TGCGCCAGCAGCTTTGGAGGGGGCGAGGATACGCAGTATTTT.

On this clonotype itself: The junction does not match germline at one end; this may be a read error. The chain is built from TRBV28 and TRBJ2-1; D gene unclear. The germline V gene has CDR1 MDHEN and CDR2 SYDVKM. The CDR3 has 14 residues. Written as DNA, the CDR3 is TGTGCCAGCAGTTTTTCGGCAGCCTACAATGTGCAGTTCTTC. Amino acids: CASSFSAAYNVQFF.

This chain links TRBV3-1 with TRBJ1-2; tentative D call: TRBD1 (5 bases). The CDR3 loop spans 15 amino acids. V lost 5 bases and J 0 bases, leaving 13 bases between the germline ends. Germline CDR1 and CDR2: LGHDT and YNNKEL (reference sequence). In nucleotides, the CDR3 is TGTGCCAGCAGCTCTCGACAGCATGCTAACTATGGCTACACCTTC. Residues: CASSSRQHANYGYTF.

This clonotype was counted only a few times. The gene calls are TRBV5-1 and TRBJ2-4, with TRBD1 matching 10 bases. The J call is in doubt because the DNA end fits TRBJ2-7 better. CDR1 SGHRS and CDR2 YFSETQ come from the germline V gene. The CDR3 has 14 residues. The CDR3, as DNA: TGCGCCAGCAGTCGGGACAGGGGATTTGACGAGCAGTACTTC. Translated: CASSRDRGFDEQYF.

As to this clonotype: This may arise from a read error, as a much more abundant clone is one base away. The rearrangement joins TRBV10-3 to TRBJ2-3, with TRBD1 identical over 9 bases. CDR1 and CDR2 from the germline V gene are ENHRY and SYGVKD. The junction had 2 bases not matched to a gene; V was cut back by 6 bases and J by 4 bases. The CDR3 loop spans 13 amino acids. The CDR3 is CAISRQGADTQYF. The CDR3, as DNA: TGTGCCATCAGCCGACAGGGGGCAGATACGCAGTATTTT.

The rearrangement uses TRBV4-3 and TRBJ2-4; D call uncertain. This CDR3 spans 15 amino acids. Germline V gives CDR1 LGHNA, CDR2 YSLEER. V gave up 4 bases and J gave up 0 bases, with 10 bases separating them. The DNA of the CDR3 is TGCGCCAGCAGCCGTAACAGCGTAGCCAAAAACATTCAGTACTTC. It encodes CASSRNSVAKNIQYF.

The chain has TRBV5-1 and TRBJ2-1; 8 nucleotides match TRBD1. CDR1 and CDR2 (germline): SGHRS, YFSETQ. The trim removed 5 bases at V and 5 bases at J, leaving 9 bases unmatched. The CDR3 contains 15 residues. As DNA, the CDR3 is TGCGCCAGCAGTCAAACGGACAGGGTCAACAATGAGCAGTTCTTC. Protein: CASSQTDRVNNEQFF.

The rearrangement joins TRBV6-2 or TRBV6-3 to TRBJ2-5; D gene unclear. Looked up from germline, CDR1 is MNHEY and CDR2 is SVGEGT. The CDR3 sequence is 14 residues long. Trimming took off 1 base at V and 11 bases at J, with 17 bases between the two ends. CDR3 in amino acids: CASSYLADLGEQYF. The CDR3 DNA is TGTGCCAGCAGTTACTTAGCAGATCTGGGTGAGCAGTACTTC.

This chain joins TRBV7-2 and TRBJ1-1; a possible D gene is TRBD1 (5 bases). V was trimmed by 3 bases and J by 11 bases, leaving 13 bases between them. In germline, CDR1 is SGHTA, CDR2 FQGNSA. The CDR3 is made up of 12 amino acids. CDR3 in amino acids: CASSFIGTAAFF. In DNA, the CDR3 is TGTGCCAGCAGCTTCATCGGGACGGCGGCTTTCTTT.

The chain couples TRBV15 to TRBJ2-3, with D tentatively TRBD1 or TRBD2 (5 bases each). From germline, CDR1 is LNHNV and CDR2 YYDKDF (reference sequence). V shed 0 bases and J shed 5 bases, with 12 bases lying between them. The CDR3 totals 15 residues. The CDR3 here is CATSRDTGTRDTQYF. CDR3 in DNA: TGTGCCACCAGCAGAGATACTGGGACGCGAGATACGCAGTATTTT. The entire variable domain, with the rest obtained from reference TRBV15 and TRBJ2-3, is as follows: DAMVIQNPRYQVTQFGKPVTLSCSQTLNHNVMYWYQQKSSQAPKLLFHYYDKDFNNEADTPDNFQSRRPNTSFCFLDIRSPGLGDTAMYLCATSRDTGTRDTQYFGPGTRLTVL.

The CDR3 is CSARDPWSSYNEQFF. CDR3 nucleotides: TGCAGTGCTAGAGATCCATGGAGCTCCTACAATGAGCAGTTCTTC. The V gene is TRBV20-1, the J gene TRBJ2-1; no clear D. Deletions cut 0 bases from V and 0 bases from J, with 9 bases between. Germline V lookup: CDR1 DFQATT, CDR2 SNEGSKA (reference sequence). This CDR3 spans 15 amino acids.

This sequence joins TRBV6-5 and TRBJ2-1, with no clear D. Per the germline V gene, CDR1 is MNHEY and CDR2 is SVGAGI. Trimming removed 8 bases from V and 4 bases from J, with 12 bases in between. The CDR3 covers 13 residues. The CDR3 DNA is TGTGCCAGCCACCCTAGAAAGTACAATGAGCAGTTCTTC. It translates to CASHPRKYNEQFF.

The chain links TRBV6-5 to TRBJ1-2; 9 bases match TRBD1. Trimming removed 4 bases from V and 8 bases from J; junction bases left unmatched: 8. Germline V gene sequence: CDR1 MNHEY, CDR2 SVGAGI. The CDR3 runs to 14 residues. As DNA, the CDR3 is TGTGCCAGCAGTTCCTTGGGGACAGGGCCGGGCTACACCTTC. Protein product: CASSSLGTGPGYTF.

The V gene is TRBV6-4, the J gene TRBJ2-1; 9 positions match TRBD2. This CDR3 region has 15 residues. Germline CDR1 MRHNA, CDR2 SNTAGT. Germline trimming cut 7 bases from V and 6 bases from J; bases unmatched to any gene: 10. CDR3 DNA: TGTGCCAGCAATGAAGCGGGGGGCTCACTCAATGAGCAGTTCTTC. It translates to CASNEAGGSLNEQFF.